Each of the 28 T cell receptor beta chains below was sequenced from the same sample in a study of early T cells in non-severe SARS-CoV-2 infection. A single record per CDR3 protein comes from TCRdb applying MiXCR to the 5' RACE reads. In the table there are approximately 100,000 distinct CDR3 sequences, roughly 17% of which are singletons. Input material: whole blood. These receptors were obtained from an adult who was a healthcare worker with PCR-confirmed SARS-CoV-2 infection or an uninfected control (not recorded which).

The CDR3, as DNA: TGTGCCAGCAGTCTCGGACACCCCTACGAGCAGTACTTC. Its protein product is CASSLGHPYEQYF. V gene TRBV6-2 or TRBV6-3 combines with J gene TRBJ2-7; D possibly corresponds to TRBD1 (5 bases). The CDR3 is 13 residues long. Germline V CDR1 and CDR2: MNHEY, SVGEGT. Trimming cost V 5 bases and J 2 bases, with 10 bases left between them.

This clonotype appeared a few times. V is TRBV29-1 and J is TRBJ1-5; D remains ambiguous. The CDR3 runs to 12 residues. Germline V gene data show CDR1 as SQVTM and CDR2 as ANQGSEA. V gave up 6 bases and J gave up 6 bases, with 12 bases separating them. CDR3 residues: CSVVPPGQPQHF. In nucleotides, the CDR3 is TGCAGCGTCGTACCCCCGGGTCAGCCCCAGCATTTT.

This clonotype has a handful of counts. The DNA for the CDR3 is TGTGCCAGCAGTTTCCCCCAGGGCTATCAGCCCCAGCATTTT. Its translation is CASSFPQGYQPQHF. The gene calls are TRBV28 and TRBJ1-5; the D gene is possibly TRBD1 (5 bases). Trimming cost V 3 bases and J 5 bases, with 11 bases left between them. CDR3 length: 14 residues. Germline CDR1 and CDR2: MDHEN and SYDVKM. The whole variable domain, remainder taken from reference TRBV28 and TRBJ1-5, is DVKVTQSSRYLVKRTGEKVFLECVQDMDHENMFWYRQDPGLGLRLIYFSYDVKMKEKGDIPEGYSVSREKKERFSLILESASTNQTSMYLCASSFPQGYQPQHFGDGTRLSIL.

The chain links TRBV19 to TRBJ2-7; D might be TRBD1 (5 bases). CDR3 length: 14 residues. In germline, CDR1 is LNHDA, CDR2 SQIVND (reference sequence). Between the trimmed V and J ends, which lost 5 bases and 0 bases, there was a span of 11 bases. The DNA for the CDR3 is TGTGCCAGTAGTCCCAAGGGGTCCTCCTACGAGCAGTACTTC. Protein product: CASSPKGSSYEQYF.

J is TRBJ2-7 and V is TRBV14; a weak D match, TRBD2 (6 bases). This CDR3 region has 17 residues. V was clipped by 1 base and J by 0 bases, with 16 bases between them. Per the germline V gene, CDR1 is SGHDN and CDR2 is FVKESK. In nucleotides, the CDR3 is TGTGCCAGCAGCCAAGCCCCCCCTAGCGCCACCTCCTACGAGCAGTACTTC. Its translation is CASSQAPPSATSYEQYF.

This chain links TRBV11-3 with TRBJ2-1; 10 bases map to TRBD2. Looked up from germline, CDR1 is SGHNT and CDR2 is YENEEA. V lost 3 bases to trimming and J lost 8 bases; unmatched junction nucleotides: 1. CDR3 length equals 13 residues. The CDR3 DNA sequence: TGTGCCAGCAGCTTCACTAGCGGGGATGAGCAGTTCTTC. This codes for CASSFTSGDEQFF.

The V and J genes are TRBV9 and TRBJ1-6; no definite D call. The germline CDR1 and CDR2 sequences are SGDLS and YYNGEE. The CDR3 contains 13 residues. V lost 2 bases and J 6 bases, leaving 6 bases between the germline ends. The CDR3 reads CASSVATNSPLHF. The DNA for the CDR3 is TGTGCCAGCAGCGTGGCGACTAATTCACCCCTCCACTTT.

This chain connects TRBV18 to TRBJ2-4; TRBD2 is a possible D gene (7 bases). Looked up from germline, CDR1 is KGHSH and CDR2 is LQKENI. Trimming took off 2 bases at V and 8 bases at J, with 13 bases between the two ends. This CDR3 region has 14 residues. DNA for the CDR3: TGTGCCAGCTCACCAAACCAGGGGAGGGACATTCAGTACTTC. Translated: CASSPNQGRDIQYF.

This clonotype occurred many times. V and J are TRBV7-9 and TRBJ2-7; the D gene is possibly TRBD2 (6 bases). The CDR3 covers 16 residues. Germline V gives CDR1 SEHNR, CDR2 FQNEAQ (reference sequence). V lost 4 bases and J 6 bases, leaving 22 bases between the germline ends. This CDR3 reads CASSSSEAGRKGEQYF. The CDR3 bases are TGTGCCAGCAGCTCCTCCGAGGCCGGGAGAAAAGGCGAGCAGTACTTC.

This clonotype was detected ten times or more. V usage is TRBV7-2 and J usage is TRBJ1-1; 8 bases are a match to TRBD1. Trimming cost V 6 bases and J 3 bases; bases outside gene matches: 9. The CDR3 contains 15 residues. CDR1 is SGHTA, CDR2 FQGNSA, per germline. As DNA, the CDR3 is TGTGCCAGCAGATCCCGGACAGGGTGGGACACTGAAGCTTTCTTT. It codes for CASRSRTGWDTEAFF.

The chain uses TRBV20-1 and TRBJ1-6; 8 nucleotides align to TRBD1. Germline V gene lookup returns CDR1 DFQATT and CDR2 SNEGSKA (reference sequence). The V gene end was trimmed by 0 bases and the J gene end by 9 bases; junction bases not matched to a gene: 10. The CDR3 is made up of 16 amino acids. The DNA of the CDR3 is TGCAGTGCTAGAGATCTAGTCGGGACAGGCTCTTCACCCCTCCACTTT. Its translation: CSARDLVGTGSSPLHF.

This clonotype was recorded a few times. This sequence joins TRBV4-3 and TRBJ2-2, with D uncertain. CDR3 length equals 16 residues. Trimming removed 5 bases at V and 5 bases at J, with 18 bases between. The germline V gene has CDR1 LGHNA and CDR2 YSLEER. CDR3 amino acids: CASSTTGQIGTGELFF. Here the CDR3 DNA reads TGCGCCAGCAGCACCACCGGGCAAATTGGGACCGGGGAGCTGTTTTTT.

The CDR3 DNA reads as TGCGCCAGCACCCCAGGGGATCAGCCCCAGCATTTT. Translating it yields CASTPGDQPQHF. The chain joins TRBV10-2 to TRBJ1-5; D might be TRBD1 (6 bases). Germline V lookup: CDR1 WSHSY, CDR2 SAAADI. V was cut by 7 bases and J by 5 bases, with 9 bases left in between. The CDR3 runs 12 residues.

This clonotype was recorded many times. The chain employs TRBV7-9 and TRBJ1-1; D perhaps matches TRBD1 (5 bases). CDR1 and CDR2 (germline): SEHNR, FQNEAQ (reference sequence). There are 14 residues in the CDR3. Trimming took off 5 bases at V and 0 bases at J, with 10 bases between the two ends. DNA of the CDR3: TGTGCCAGCAGCGCCCGACAGATGAACACTGAAGCTTTCTTT. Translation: CASSARQMNTEAFF.

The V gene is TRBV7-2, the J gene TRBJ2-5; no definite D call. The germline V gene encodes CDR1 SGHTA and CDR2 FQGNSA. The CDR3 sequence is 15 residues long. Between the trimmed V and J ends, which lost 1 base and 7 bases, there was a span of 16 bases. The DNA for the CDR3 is TGTGCCAGCAGCTTAGTAGGGTATGATGGTGGGACCCAGTACTTC. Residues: CASSLVGYDGGTQYF.

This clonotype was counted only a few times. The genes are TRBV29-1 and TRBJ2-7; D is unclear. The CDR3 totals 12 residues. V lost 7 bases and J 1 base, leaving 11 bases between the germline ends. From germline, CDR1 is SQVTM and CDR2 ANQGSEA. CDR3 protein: CSAPVKSYEQYF. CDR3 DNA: TGCAGCGCCCCGGTCAAATCCTACGAGCAGTACTTC.

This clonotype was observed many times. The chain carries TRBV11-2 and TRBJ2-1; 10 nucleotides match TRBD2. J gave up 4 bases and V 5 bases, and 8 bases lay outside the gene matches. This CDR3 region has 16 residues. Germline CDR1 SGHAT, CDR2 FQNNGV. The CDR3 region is CASSLRTSGDYNEQFF. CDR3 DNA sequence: TGTGCCAGCAGCCTTCGGACTAGCGGAGATTACAATGAGCAGTTCTTC.

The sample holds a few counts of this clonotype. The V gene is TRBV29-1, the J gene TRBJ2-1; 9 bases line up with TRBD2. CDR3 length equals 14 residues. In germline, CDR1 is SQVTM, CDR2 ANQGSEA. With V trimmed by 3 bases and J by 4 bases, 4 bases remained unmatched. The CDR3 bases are TGCAGCGTTGATCTGGCGGGAGGGTACAATGAGCAGTTCTTC. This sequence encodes CSVDLAGGYNEQFF.

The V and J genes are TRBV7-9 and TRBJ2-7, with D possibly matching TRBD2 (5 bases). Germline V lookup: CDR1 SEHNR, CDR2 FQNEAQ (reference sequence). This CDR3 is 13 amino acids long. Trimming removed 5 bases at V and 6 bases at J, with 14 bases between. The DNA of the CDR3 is TGTGCCAGCAGCGTTGACGGGGTAGGCGAGCAGTACTTC. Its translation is CASSVDGVGEQYF.

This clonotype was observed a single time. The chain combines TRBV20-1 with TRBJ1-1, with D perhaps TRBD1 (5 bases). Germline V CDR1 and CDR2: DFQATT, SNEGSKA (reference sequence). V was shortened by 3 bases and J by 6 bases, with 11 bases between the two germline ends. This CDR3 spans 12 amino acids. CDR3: CSARGERAEAFF. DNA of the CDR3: TGCAGTGCTAGGGGGGAGAGGGCTGAAGCTTTCTTT.

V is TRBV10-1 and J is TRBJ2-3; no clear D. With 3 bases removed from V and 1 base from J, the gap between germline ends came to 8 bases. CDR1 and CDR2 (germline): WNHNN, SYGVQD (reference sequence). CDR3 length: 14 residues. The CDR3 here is CASSDERRTDTQYF. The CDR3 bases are TGCGCCAGCAGTGATGAGCGACGCACAGATACGCAGTATTTT.

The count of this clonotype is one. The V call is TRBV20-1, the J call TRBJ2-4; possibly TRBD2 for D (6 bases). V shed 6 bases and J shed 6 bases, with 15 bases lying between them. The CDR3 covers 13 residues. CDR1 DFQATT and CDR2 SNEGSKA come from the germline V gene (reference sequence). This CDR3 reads CSAARAGANIQYF. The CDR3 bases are TGCAGTGCCGCTCGAGCGGGCGCAAACATTCAGTACTTC.

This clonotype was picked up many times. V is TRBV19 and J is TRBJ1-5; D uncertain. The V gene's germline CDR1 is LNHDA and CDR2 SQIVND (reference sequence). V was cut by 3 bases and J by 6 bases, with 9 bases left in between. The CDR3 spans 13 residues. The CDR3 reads CASSMVATQPQHF. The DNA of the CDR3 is TGTGCCAGTAGTATGGTGGCAACTCAGCCCCAGCATTTT.

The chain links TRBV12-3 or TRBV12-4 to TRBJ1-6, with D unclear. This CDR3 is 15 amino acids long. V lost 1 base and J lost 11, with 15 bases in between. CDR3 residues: CASSLELGDGTPLHF. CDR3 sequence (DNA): TGTGCCAGCAGTTTAGAGTTGGGCGATGGCACACCCCTCCACTTT.

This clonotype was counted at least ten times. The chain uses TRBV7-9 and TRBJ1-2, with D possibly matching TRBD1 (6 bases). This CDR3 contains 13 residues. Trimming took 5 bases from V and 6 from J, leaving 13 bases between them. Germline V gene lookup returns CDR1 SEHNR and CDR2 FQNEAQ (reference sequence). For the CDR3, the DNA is TGTGCCAGCAGCCGTGCCTACAGGGATGGCTACACCTTC. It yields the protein CASSRAYRDGYTF. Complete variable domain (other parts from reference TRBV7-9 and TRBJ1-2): DTGVSQNPRHKITKRGQNVTFRCDPISEHNRLYWYRQTLGQGPEFLTYFQNEAQLEKSRLLSDRFSAERPKGSFSTLEIQRTEQGDSAMYLCASSRAYRDGYTFGSGTRLTVV.

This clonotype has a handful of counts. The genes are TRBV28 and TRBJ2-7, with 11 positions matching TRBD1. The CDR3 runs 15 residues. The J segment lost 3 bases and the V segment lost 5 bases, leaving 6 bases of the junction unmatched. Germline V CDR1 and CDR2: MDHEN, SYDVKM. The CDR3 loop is CASSGPGTGGYEQYF. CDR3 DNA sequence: TGTGCCAGCAGTGGCCCGGGGACAGGGGGCTACGAGCAGTACTTC.

For the CDR3, the DNA is TGCAGCGTTGTGGGGGGGTTAGGGATATACAATGAGCAGTTCTTC. Residues: CSVVGGLGIYNEQFF. The rearrangement uses TRBV29-1 and TRBJ2-1, with 7 nucleotides matching TRBD2. Trimming removed 4 bases from V and 4 bases from J; junction bases left unmatched: 10. The CDR3 sequence is 15 residues long. The germline V gene encodes CDR1 SQVTM and CDR2 ANQGSEA.

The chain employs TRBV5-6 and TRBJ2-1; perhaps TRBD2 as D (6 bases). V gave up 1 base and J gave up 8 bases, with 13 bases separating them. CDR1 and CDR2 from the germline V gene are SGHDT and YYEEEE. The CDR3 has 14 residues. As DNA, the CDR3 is TGTGCCAGCAGCTTGTTGTGGGAGCGGGATGAGCAGTTCTTC. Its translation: CASSLLWERDEQFF. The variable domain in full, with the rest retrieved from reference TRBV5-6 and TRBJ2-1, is DAGVTQSPTHLIKTRGQQVTLRCSPKSGHDTVSWYQQALGQGPQFIFQYYEEEERQRGNFPDRFSGHQFPNYSSELNVNALLLGDSALYLCASSLLWERDEQFFGPGTRLTVL.